This section outlines one TCR beta chain sequence together with its context. The germline V gene has CDR1 WSHSY and CDR2 SAAADI. The V end lost 5 bases, the J end lost 2 bases, and 12 bases lay between the germline ends. The CDR3 sequence is 14 residues long. This record comes from a study of blood T cell repertoires in COVID-19. At the level of the study: Samples came from the United States, Italy and Spain, spanning acute and convalescent COVID-19. T cells, B-cell-depleted T cells, or PBMCs supplied cDNA or gDNA.

Original methodology: Nucleated cell counts were estimated from reference gene primer amplification. The protocol was immunoSEQ multiplex PCR, while the TCRdb copy is restricted to in-frame clones and leaves out a portion. Clone size and V and J calls were adopted from that table, with D and trimming inferred from the DNA. The table lists about 270,000 clones, about nine tenths of them singletons. The receptor was isolated from a man aged 40-50 years with active or convalescent COVID-19. What was sequenced was peripheral blood. The genes are TRBV10-2 and TRBJ1-1; D remains ambiguous. CDR3 in DNA: TGCGCCAGCAGTTCCTCGACAAGTAACACTGAAGCTTTCTTT. Its protein is CASSSSTSNTEAFF.